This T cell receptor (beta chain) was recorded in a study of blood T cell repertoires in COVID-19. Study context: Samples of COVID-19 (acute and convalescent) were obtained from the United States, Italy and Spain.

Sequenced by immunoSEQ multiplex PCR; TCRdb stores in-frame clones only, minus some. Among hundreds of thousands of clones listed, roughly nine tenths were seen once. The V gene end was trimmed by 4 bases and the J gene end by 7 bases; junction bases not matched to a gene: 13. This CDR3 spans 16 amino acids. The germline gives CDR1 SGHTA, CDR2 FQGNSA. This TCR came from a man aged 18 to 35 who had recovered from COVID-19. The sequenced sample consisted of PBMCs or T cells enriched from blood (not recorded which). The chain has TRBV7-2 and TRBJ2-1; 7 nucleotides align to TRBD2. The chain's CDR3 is CASSSPPGRQENEQFF. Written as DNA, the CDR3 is TGTGCCAGCAGCTCCCCGCCCGGGAGGCAGGAGAATGAGCAGTTCTTC. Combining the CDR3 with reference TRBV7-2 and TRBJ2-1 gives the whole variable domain GAGVSQSPSNKVTEKGKDVELRCDPISGHTALYWYRQSLGQGLEFLIYFQGNSAPDKSGLPSDRFSAERTGGSVSTLTIQRTQQEDSAVYLCASSSPPGRQENEQFFGPGTRLTVL.